This paragraph reports one T cell receptor (beta chain). Profiled with immunoSEQ multiplex PCR; TCRdb holds only in-frame clones, not every one. The data hold roughly 140,000 clones, with more than 85% observed a single time. This record belongs to a study of control samples from healthy donors and cancer patients. The CDR3 consists of 14 residues. Germline V gene lookup returns CDR1 LGHDT and CDR2 YNNKEL (reference sequence). Trimming removed 1 base from V and 7 bases from J; junction bases left unmatched: 7. Sequencing was performed on blood. The sequence was collected from a man aged 50-60 years in good health. The V and J genes are TRBV3-1 (or the pseudogene TRBV3-2) and TRBJ2-7; 7 positions match TRBD1. The CDR3 DNA follows: TGTGCCAGCAGCCAAGGGGACAGCCTCGGGGAGCAGTACTTC. It yields the protein CASSQGDSLGEQYF.